This T cell receptor beta chain was profiled in a study of blood T cell repertoires in COVID-19. Method: immunoSEQ multiplex PCR; TCRdb's copy keeps in-frame clones and lacks some. The table has 100,000 to 150,000 clones, roughly 90% seen once; the top ten hold around 2%. Germline lookup yields CDR1 KGHSH and CDR2 LQKENI. Trimming stripped 4 bases from V and 7 bases from J, with 14 bases between. CDR3 length: 14 amino acids. This receptor was identified in a man aged 45 to 65 with COVID-19, enrolled during active disease. The specimen sequenced was peripheral blood. The chain joins TRBV18 to TRBJ2-1, with TRBD2 as a possible D gene (6 bases). DNA for the CDR3: TGTGCCAGCTCACGGGGGGTTCGCGAGAATGAGCAGTTCTTC. Translating gives CASSRGVRENEQFF.